The clone carrying this T cell receptor beta chain was observed once. Its antigen remains unknown. Once RNA had been extracted, it was reverse transcribed into cDNA to act as the sequencing template. Assay: immunoSEQ multiplex PCR; the TCRdb copy retains only in-frame clones and omits some. The sample holds 180,000 or so clones, 58% seen once. These data originate in a study of CD8+ T cells in alopecia areata. Study-level information: Tofacitinib ran 6 to 18 months, followed by 6 months off drug. Overall study findings and caveats: Relative to normal scalp, lesional scalp, especially alopecia totalis/universalis, showed higher clonality.

Treatment in this sample: oral pan-JAK inhibitor, 5-10 mg twice daily. Isolation of CD4+ and CD8+ T cells from PBMCs was achieved by sorting. The sequence came from a human donor with alopecia areata. The sample was CD4+ T cells sorted from blood, taken at week 24, from a patient treated with tofacitinib.

CDR3 sequence (DNA): TGTGCCAGCCAAAAAGACACCTCCTCTGGGGCCAACGTCCTGACTTTC. Protein sequence: CASQKDTSSGANVLTF. The rearrangement links TRBV7-2 to TRBJ2-6; D gene ambiguous. The V end lost 8 bases, the J end lost 0 bases, and 14 bases lay between the germline ends. The CDR3 has 16 residues. Germline V CDR1 and CDR2: SGHTA, FQGNSA.